The 21 T cell receptor beta chains below come from one sample, sequenced in a study of cytomegalovirus exposure and HLA in healthy donors. 60 Vbeta and 13 Jbeta primers were used in PCR. Produced via immunoSEQ multiplex PCR; TCRdb's table is partial and in-frame only. The sample holds around 150,000 clones, 60% to 85% seen once. The sequencing sample was made of PBMCs. These receptors originate from a man in his forties in good health and CMV-seronegative.

The rearrangement uses TRBV5-8 and TRBJ2-6, with D unresolved. This CDR3 is built from 15 residues. Germline-derived CDR1 and CDR2 are SGHTS and YDEGEE. The V end lost 1 base, the J end lost 0 bases, and 5 bases lay between the germline ends. DNA of the CDR3: TGTGCCAGCAGCTTGAGCACCTCTGGGGCCAACGTCCTGACTTTC. Translated: CASSLSTSGANVLTF.

The V call is TRBV5-4, the J call TRBJ1-1, with D unresolved. With 7 bases removed from V and 1 base from J, the gap between germline ends came to 11 bases. The germline V gene has CDR1 SGHNT and CDR2 YYREEE (reference sequence). The CDR3 covers 13 residues. CDR3 DNA sequence: TGTGCCAGCGTTGGGGAGGCGAACACTGAAGCTTTCTTT. It specifies CASVGEANTEAFF.

In this sample, this clone turned up a few times. The rearrangement joins TRBV25-1 to TRBJ2-3, with a possible D match to TRBD1 (6 bases). Germline assignment: CDR1 MGHDK and CDR2 SYGVNS. The CDR3 contains 11 residues. V lost 6 bases and J lost 6, with 7 bases in between. This CDR3 is CASRGADTQYF. CDR3 sequence (DNA): TGTGCCAGCAGGGGGGCGGATACGCAGTATTTT. The full variable domain, rest sourced from reference TRBV25-1 and TRBJ2-3, is EADIYQTPRYLVIGTGKKITLECSQTMGHDKMYWYQQDPGMELHLIHYSYGVNSTEKGDLSSESTVSRIRTEHFPLTLESARPSHTSQYLCASRGADTQYFGPGTRLTVL.

V and J are TRBV19 and TRBJ1-1; weak D call: TRBD1 (5 bases). The CDR3 totals 17 residues. The V gene lost 3 bases and the J gene lost 0 bases, with 17 bases spanning the gap. Germline loops: CDR1 LNHDA, CDR2 SQIVND (reference sequence). Here the CDR3 DNA reads TGTGCCAGTAGTATTCTGTCCCAGGGAACCTTGAACACTGAAGCTTTCTTT. Protein sequence: CASSILSQGTLNTEAFF.

The chain couples TRBV5-1 to TRBJ1-5; maybe TRBD1 (5 bases). The CDR3 runs 11 residues. With 0 bases removed from V and 15 bases from J, the gap between germline ends came to 10 bases. CDR1 SGHRS and CDR2 YFSETQ come from the germline V gene. DNA of the CDR3: TGCGCCAGCAGCTTGGGGACACGCCGGCATTTT. Its protein is CASSLGTRRHF.

In regard to this clone: Other DNA sequences in this sample translate to the same CDR3. V gene TRBV29-1 combines with J gene TRBJ2-1, with TRBD2 matching over 7 bases. J gave up 7 bases and V 3 bases, and 15 bases lay outside the gene matches. Germline V CDR1 and CDR2: SQVTM, ANQGSEA. The CDR3 sequence is 16 residues long. CDR3 nucleotide sequence: TGCAGCGTTGAGGATAGGACGTACGGGGGGATAAATGAGCAGTTCTTC. Protein: CSVEDRTYGGINEQFF.

The gene calls are TRBV29-1 and TRBJ2-7; 8 bases agree with TRBD2. V shed 6 bases, J shed 6 bases, and the junction held 10 bases outside the gene matches. The CDR3 has 13 residues. The germline V gene encodes CDR1 SQVTM and CDR2 ANQGSEA. The CDR3 loop is CSVLSGSLGEQYF. CDR3 DNA: TGCAGCGTCCTCAGCGGGAGTCTTGGCGAGCAGTACTTC.

The genes are TRBV19 and TRBJ2-1; a possible D gene is TRBD2 (6 bases). The CDR3 spans 15 residues. CDR1 is LNHDA and CDR2 is SQIVND in the germline V gene (reference sequence). V dropped 2 bases and J dropped 2 bases, with 10 bases sitting between them. In DNA, the CDR3 is TGTGCCAGTAGTATAAACCCGGGAGCCTACAATGAGCAGTTCTTC. Translation: CASSINPGAYNEQFF.

The rearrangement links TRBV27 to TRBJ2-7; TRBD2 matches at 9 bases. The J call may be mistaken, given a closer DNA end match to TRBJ2-5. The germline V gene encodes CDR1 MNHEY and CDR2 SMNVEV (reference sequence). The CDR3 sequence is 16 residues long. CDR3 in amino acids: CASSTRGPGLAETQYF. For the CDR3, the DNA is TGTGCCAGCAGTACCAGGGGCCCCGGACTAGCGGAGACCCAGTACTTC.

The V and J genes are TRBV30 and TRBJ1-1; D might be TRBD1 (5 bases). Germline-derived CDR1 and CDR2 are GTSNPN and SVGIG (reference sequence). The CDR3 consists of 13 residues. Trimming left V 0 bases short and J 8 bases short, with 13 bases between. The CDR3 region is CAWSVGVQVEAFF. CDR3 sequence (DNA): TGTGCCTGGAGTGTAGGCGTACAGGTAGAAGCTTTCTTT.

The gene calls are TRBV7-3 and TRBJ2-5; 13 bases line up with TRBD2. V shed 4 bases, J shed 3 bases, and the junction held 2 bases outside the gene matches. CDR1 and CDR2 from the germline V gene are SGHTA and FQGTGA. This CDR3 is built from 15 residues. As DNA, the CDR3 is TGTGCCAGCAGCTCTGGGACTAGCGGGGAAGAGACCCAGTACTTC. Its translation: CASSSGTSGEETQYF.

This clone appeared a few times. V gene TRBV6-5 combines with J gene TRBJ2-7, with D tentatively TRBD2 (7 bases). The CDR3 spans 12 residues. V gave up 11 bases and J gave up 0 bases, with 11 bases separating them. Germline CDR1 reads MNHEY; CDR2 reads SVGAGI. The CDR3 here is CAVGGPSYEQYF. The DNA for the CDR3 is TGTGCCGTGGGGGGGCCCTCCTACGAGCAGTACTTC.

This rearrangement joins TRBV30 to TRBJ1-5; no reliable D call. Germline loops: CDR1 GTSNPN, CDR2 SVGIG (reference sequence). The CDR3 loop spans 13 amino acids. Trimming took off 0 bases at V and 5 bases at J, with 8 bases between the two ends. The CDR3 region has the DNA TGTGCCTGGAGTGTAAATGAGGATCAGCCCCAGCATTTT. Translated: CAWSVNEDQPQHF.

The chain couples TRBV28 to TRBJ1-2; 8 nucleotides line up with TRBD1. Per the germline V gene, CDR1 is MDHEN and CDR2 is SYDVKM. J gave up 5 bases and V 8 bases, and 13 bases lay outside the gene matches. This CDR3 is built from 15 residues. DNA of the CDR3: TGTGCCAGCGGACGTACCTCAGGGGGCAGGTATGGCTACACCTTC. Amino acid sequence: CASGRTSGGRYGYTF.

This clone was detected a few times. The chain combines TRBV10-2 with TRBJ2-3; D is possibly TRBD1 (6 bases). The germline V gene encodes CDR1 WSHSY and CDR2 SAAADI. The CDR3 extends over 12 amino acids. Trimming removed 0 bases from V and 10 bases from J, with 8 bases in between. The CDR3 DNA reads as TGCGCCAGCAGTGAGTCACAGGGTCCGCAGTATTTT. This gives the protein CASSESQGPQYF.

The rearrangement joins TRBV10-3 to TRBJ2-1; D unresolved. Trimming shortened V by 4 bases and J by 4 bases, and 8 bases separated the two germline ends. The CDR3 is made up of 13 amino acids. Germline CDR1 reads ENHRY; CDR2 reads SYGVKD. The CDR3 bases are TGTGCCATCAGTGGGCAGAATTACAATGAGCAGTTCTTC. It is translated as CAISGQNYNEQFF.

The chain employs TRBV14 and TRBJ1-1, with 7 bases identical to TRBD1. The V gene end was trimmed by 7 bases and the J gene end by 5 bases; junction bases not matched to a gene: 16. This CDR3 spans 16 amino acids. CDR1 SGHDN and CDR2 FVKESK come from the germline V gene. The CDR3 DNA is TGTGCCAGCACCGATTATGAAGGGGGCAGAGGAACTGAAGCTTTCTTT. It codes for CASTDYEGGRGTEAFF.

This clone was seen once. The rearrangement links TRBV21-1 to TRBJ2-5; the D call of TRBD2 is as the table states it, not checked on the DNA. TRBV21-1 is reported as a pseudogene. The CDR3 consists of 16 residues. CDR3 amino acids: CASRCRASGGQETQYF. The DNA of the CDR3 is TGTGCCAGCAGATGCCGAGCTAGCGGGGGCCAAGAGACCCAGTACTTC.

V and J are TRBV11-3 and TRBJ2-2, with D tentatively TRBD2 (7 bases). V was trimmed by 4 bases and J by 4 bases, leaving 13 bases between them. Germline CDR1 SGHNT, CDR2 YENEEA. This CDR3 is built from 15 residues. Written as DNA, the CDR3 is TGTGCCAGCAGCTCCCCGCGGGGGCTCACCGGGGAGCTGTTTTTT. Translation: CASSSPRGLTGELFF. Using reference TRBV11-3 and TRBJ2-2 for the parts outside the CDR3, the full variable domain is EAGVVQSPRYKIIEKKQPVAFWCNPISGHNTLYWYLQNLGQGPELLIRYENEEAVDDSQLPKDRFSAERLKGVDSTLKIQPAELGDSAVYLCASSSPRGLTGELFFGEGSRLTVL.

The V call is TRBV19, the J call TRBJ2-3; D not certain. The CDR3 covers 11 residues. CDR1 and CDR2 (germline): LNHDA, SQIVND (reference sequence). Trimming left V 4 bases short and J 6 bases short, with 5 bases between. CDR3 DNA sequence: TGTGCCAGTAGTACCGGGGATACGCAGTATTTT. Protein product: CASSTGDTQYF.

This clone was seen a few times. V gene TRBV25-1 combines with J gene TRBJ2-7; 10 bases agree with TRBD1. V trimming: 4 bases; J trimming: 5 bases; junction bases outside the gene matches: 5. The CDR3 runs 14 residues. From germline, CDR1 is MGHDK and CDR2 SYGVNS. Here the CDR3 DNA reads TGTGCCAGCAGTGTTCGGGACAGGGGTAACGAGCAGTACTTC. Residues: CASSVRDRGNEQYF.